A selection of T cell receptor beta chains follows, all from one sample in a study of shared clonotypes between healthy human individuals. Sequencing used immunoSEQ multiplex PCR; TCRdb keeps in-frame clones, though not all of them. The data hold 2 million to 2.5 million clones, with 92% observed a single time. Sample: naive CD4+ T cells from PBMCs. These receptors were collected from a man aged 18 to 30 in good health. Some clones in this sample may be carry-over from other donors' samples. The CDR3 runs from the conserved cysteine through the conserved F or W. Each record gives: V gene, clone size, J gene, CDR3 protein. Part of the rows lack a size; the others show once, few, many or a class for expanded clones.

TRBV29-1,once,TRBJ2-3,CSAQGRVTDTQYF
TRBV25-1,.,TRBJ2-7,CASGNSGTGFYEQYF
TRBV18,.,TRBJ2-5,CASSAKGTGTGQETQYF
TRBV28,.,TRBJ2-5,CASSLGLAGSQETQYF
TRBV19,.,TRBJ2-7,CASSTALSGRAREQYF
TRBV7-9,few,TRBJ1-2,CASSLTYGYTF
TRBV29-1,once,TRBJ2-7,CSGGAGSREQYF
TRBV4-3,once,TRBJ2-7,CASSQEPGNARRGYEQYF
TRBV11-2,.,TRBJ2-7,CASSSAQQYF
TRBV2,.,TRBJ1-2,CASSEGSNYGYTF